These T cell receptor beta chains were read from a single sample in a study of blood T cells in healthy people across ages. TCRdb analysed the 5' RACE reads with MiXCR anew, one entry per CDR3 protein. This sample has about 1.8 million distinct CDR3 sequences; around 48% occur once, and the top ten carry 2% to 2.5%. Sample: blood. Source of these receptors: a woman aged 40 to 50 in good health. Each CDR3 is given with its conserved first and last residue. A D gene is named only where the DNA matches it firmly. Some rows mark clone size as missing; the rest say once, few, many or name a class of expanded clone.

size | J | V | length | D | CDR3 | DNA
NA | TRBJ2-5 | TRBV7-9 | 18 | TRBD2 | CASSQGTSGGIFQETQYF | TGTGCCAGCAGCCAAGGGACTAGCGGGGGGATTTTCCAAGAGACCCAGTACTTC
NA | TRBJ2-5 | TRBV7-8 | 14 | NA | CASSLGGADNEQYF | TGTGCCAGCAGCTTAGGAGGGGCGGACAATGAGCAGTACTTC
NA | TRBJ2-1 | TRBV7-9 | 16 | NA | CASSPPGGKGGNEQFF | TGTGCCAGCAGCCCCCCAGGAGGGAAGGGGGGCAATGAGCAGTTCTTC
NA | TRBJ2-5 | TRBV25-1 | 15 | TRBD1 | CASSEARTGSYEQYF | TGTGCCAGCAGTGAAGCCCGGACAGGGAGCTATGAGCAGTACTTC
NA | TRBJ2-1 | TRBV7-2 | 17 | TRBD2 | CASSLLGLAGGLGEQFF | TGTGCCAGCAGCTTATTAGGGCTAGCGGGGGGGCTTGGTGAGCAGTTCTTC
once | TRBJ2-3 | TRBV19 | 15 | NA | CASSIDNAGVDTQYF | TGTGCCAGTAGTATAGATAACGCCGGAGTCGATACGCAGTATTTT
few | TRBJ2-5 | TRBV7-2 | 14 | NA | CASSRTADQETQYF | TGTGCCAGCAGCCGGACAGCAGACCAAGAGACCCAGTACTTC
NA | TRBJ2-5 | TRBV29-1 | 14 | NA | CSVEDQGEEETQYF | TGCAGCGTTGAAGATCAGGGGGAGGAAGAGACCCAGTACTTC
NA | TRBJ2-1 | TRBV14 | 16 | NA | CASSQTPTKRRDEQFF | TGTGCCAGCAGCCAAACCCCGACGAAACGAAGGGATGAGCAGTTCTTC
many | TRBJ2-5 | TRBV15 | 14 | NA | CATSIRDGQETQYF | TGTGCCACCAGCATCCGGGACGGGCAAGAGACCCAGTACTTC
NA | TRBJ2-7 | TRBV20-1 | 17 | NA | CSARVSLRFRSSCEQYF | TGCAGTGCTAGAGTGAGCCTCAGGTTCCGCAGCTCCTGCGAGCAGTACTTC
once | TRBJ2-1 | TRBV6-2/TRBV6-3 | 15 | NA | CASTTNRRANNEQFF | TGTGCCAGCACTACGAACCGACGGGCGAACAATGAGCAGTTCTTC
few | TRBJ2-1 | TRBV20-1 | 15 | NA | CSAGRTVRRNDEQFF | TGCAGTGCAGGCAGGACAGTTCGCCGAAACGATGAGCAGTTCTTC
NA | TRBJ2-2 | TRBV4-2 | 16 | NA | CASSQVFRGNTGELFF | TGTGCCAGCAGCCAAGTTTTCCGGGGGAACACCGGGGAGCTGTTTTTT
few | TRBJ1-2 | TRBV20-1 | 13 | NA | CSAYGRLSYGYTF | TGCAGTGCTTACGGGAGGCTCTCCTATGGCTACACCTTC
NA | TRBJ2-7 | TRBV13 | 13 | NA | CASRTAGSYEQYF | TGTGCCAGCAGGACGGCGGGCTCCTACGAGCAGTACTTC
NA | TRBJ2-1 | TRBV4-3 | 14 | NA | CASSQGSYYNEQFF | TGCGCCAGCAGCCAAGGTTCTTACTACAATGAGCAGTTCTTC
NA | TRBJ1-2 | TRBV4-2 | 16 | TRBD1 | CASSQDRGGQGCGYTF | TGTGCCAGCAGCCAAGATCGGGGGGGACAGGGGTGTGGCTACACCTTC
NA | TRBJ2-7 | TRBV29-1 | 12 | NA | CSGLTPSYEQYF | TGCAGCGGGTTGACGCCTTCCTACGAGCAGTACTTC
few | TRBJ2-3 | TRBV7-2 | 15 | TRBD1 | CASSLWDSAINTQYF | TGTGCCAGCAGCCTCTGGGACAGTGCGATAAATACGCAGTATTTT
few | TRBJ2-7 | TRBV6-6 | 15 | NA | CASSGRDLNPYEQYF | TGTGCCAGCAGCGGTAGGGACTTAAACCCCTACGAGCAGTACTTC
NA | TRBJ1-4 | TRBV9 | 16 | NA | CASSNTYRRPNEKLFF | TGTGCCAGCAGCAATACCTACAGGAGACCTAATGAAAAACTGTTTTTT
NA | TRBJ1-2 | TRBV20-1 | 11 | NA | CSARVTQGYTF | TGCAGTGCTAGAGTCACTCAGGGCTACACCTTC
few | TRBJ2-5 | TRBV20-1 | 15 | TRBD2 | CSARGLAGWGETQYF | TGCAGTGCTAGAGGACTAGCGGGGTGGGGGGAGACCCAGTACTTC
few | TRBJ2-7 | TRBV28 | 12 | TRBD1 | CATGQGSYEQYF | TGTGCCACAGGACAGGGCTCCTACGAGCAGTACTTC
NA | TRBJ2-3 | TRBV7-8 | 17 | TRBD2 | CASSPRLAGGFTDTQYF | TGTGCCAGCAGCCCCCGACTAGCGGGGGGCTTCACAGATACGCAGTATTTT
NA | TRBJ1-2 | TRBV2 | 12 | NA | CASRIAAGGYTF | TGTGCCAGCAGGATTGCCGCGGGTGGCTACACCTTC
NA | TRBJ2-3 | TRBV7-9 | 12 | NA | CAGGQRTDTQYF | TGTGCCGGGGGGCAGCGCACAGATACGCAGTATTTT
few | TRBJ2-7 | TRBV5-1 | 13 | NA | CASSLGGPNEQYF | TGTGCCAGCAGCTTAGGGGGACCGAACGAGCAGTACTTC
once | TRBJ2-7 | TRBV5-5 | 16 | TRBD1 | CASSLGRQGASYEQYF | TGTGCCAGCAGCTTGGGGCGACAGGGGGCCTCCTACGAGCAGTACTTC
NA | TRBJ2-1 | TRBV7-2 | 13 | NA | CASSLAGSDEQFF | TGTGCCAGCAGCTTGGCAGGGAGCGATGAGCAGTTCTTC
few | TRBJ2-3 | TRBV11-2 | 22 | TRBD2 | CASSKPGLAGGPSHLSTDTQYF | TGTGCCAGCAGCAAACCGGGACTAGCGGGGGGGCCGTCCCACCTCAGCACAGATACGCAGTATTTT
NA | TRBJ2-1 | TRBV5-4 | 15 | NA | CASSRAGSDYNEQFF | TGTGCCAGCAGCCGGGCAGGGTCCGACTACAATGAGCAGTTCTTC
NA | TRBJ1-2 | TRBV3-1 | 14 | NA | CASSQGPVGYGYTF | TGTGCCAGCAGCCAAGGCCCTGTGGGCTATGGCTACACCTTC
NA | TRBJ2-6 | TRBV27 | 16 | TRBD1 | CASSLVRGPGANVLTF | TGTGCCAGCAGTTTAGTCAGGGGGCCCGGGGCCAACGTCCTGACTTTC
few | TRBJ2-5 | TRBV7-2 | 15 | TRBD2 | CASSGGLALGGTQYF | TGTGCCAGCAGCGGGGGACTAGCCCTAGGGGGGACCCAGTACTTC
NA | TRBJ1-2 | TRBV20-1 | 15 | NA | CSARAPGRTNYGYTF | TGCAGTGCTAGAGCCCCAGGGCGGACTAACTATGGCTACACCTTC
few | TRBJ2-1 | TRBV20-1 | 15 | TRBD1 | CSASKGQGRLGEQFF | TGCAGTGCTAGTAAGGGACAGGGGCGGTTGGGTGAGCAGTTCTTC
few | TRBJ2-5 | TRBV11-1 | 14 | TRBD2 | CASSGTSGSGTQYF | TGTGCCAGCAGCGGGACTAGCGGCTCAGGGACCCAGTACTTC
NA | TRBJ2-1 | TRBV20-1 | 15 | NA | CSAKDQPSSYNEQFF | TGCAGTGCTAAGGACCAACCGAGCTCCTACAATGAGCAGTTCTTC
NA | TRBJ2-5 | TRBV7-2 | 16 | TRBD2 | CASSPSLAGGYETQYF | TGTGCCAGCAGCCCGAGTCTAGCGGGGGGTTATGAGACCCAGTACTTC
NA | TRBJ2-3 | TRBV27 | 13 | NA | CASSLIGLGTQYF | TGTGCCAGCAGTTTAATCGGACTGGGGACGCAGTATTTT
few | TRBJ2-7 | TRBV28 | 14 | NA | CASSLWRTAYEQYF | TGTGCCAGCAGTTTATGGCGGACAGCCTACGAGCAGTACTTC
few | TRBJ1-5 | TRBV27 | 14 | TRBD1 | CASSLGTDNQPQHF | TGTGCCAGCAGTTTGGGGACAGACAATCAGCCCCAGCATTTT